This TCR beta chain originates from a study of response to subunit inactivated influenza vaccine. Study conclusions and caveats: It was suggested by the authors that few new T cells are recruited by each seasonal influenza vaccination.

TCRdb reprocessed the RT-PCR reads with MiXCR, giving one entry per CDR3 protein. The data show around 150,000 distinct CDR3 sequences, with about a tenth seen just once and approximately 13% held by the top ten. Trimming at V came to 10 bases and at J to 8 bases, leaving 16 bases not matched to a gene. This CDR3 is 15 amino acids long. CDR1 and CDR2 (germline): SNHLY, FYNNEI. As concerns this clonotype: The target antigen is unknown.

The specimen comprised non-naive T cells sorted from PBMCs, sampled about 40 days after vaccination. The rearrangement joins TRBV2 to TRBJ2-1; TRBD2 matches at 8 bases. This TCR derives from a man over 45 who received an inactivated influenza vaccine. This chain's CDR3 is CATKSGSGVLDEQFF. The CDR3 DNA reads TGTGCCACCAAGTCGGGTAGCGGGGTCTTGGATGAGCAGTTCTTC.